Sequencing of this T cell receptor beta chain was carried out in a study of CD8 T cell repertoires and HIV-1 epitope variants. Study overall: Each of Twenty-five Gag and Nef epitope peptides stimulated a separate culture. T cells were cultured for 9 to 10 days with cytokines added on days 3 and 7. Study-level findings and limits: About 5 clonotypes recognized Nef KF9, one HW9, none TAALDMSHF. Of eight or nine antigen-specific beta clonotypes, six appeared to cross-react with escape variants.

As regards this clone: Its antigen is currently unknown.

V gave up 8 bases and J gave up 5 bases, with 16 bases separating them. The CDR3 sequence is 14 residues long. Germline assignment: CDR1 MNHEY and CDR2 SVGAGI. The protocol was immunoSEQ multiplex PCR, while the TCRdb copy is restricted to in-frame clones and leaves out a portion. Here the sample spans thousands of clones, around 68% being singletons. The chain uses TRBV6-5 and TRBJ1-5; tentative D call: TRBD1 (5 bases). Sequences were obtained from cultured CD8+ T cells derived from PBMCs. The clonotype originates from a male donor with HIV. The CDR3 is CASSLAGPDQPQHF. The CDR3 DNA sequence: TGTGCCAGCTCCTTGGCGGGACCTGATCAGCCCCAGCATTTT.